This T cell receptor beta chain was recovered during a study of blood T cell repertoires in COVID-19. The overall study: Sites in the United States, Italy and Spain provided acute and convalescent COVID-19 samples.

Seattle's cohort entered during active infection and was followed longitudinally. The ends lost 4 bases at V and 2 bases at J; junction bases unmatched: 9. The CDR3 runs to 15 residues. CDR1 and CDR2 (germline): SGDLS, YYNGEE. As handled by the study authors: Reference gene primer amplification yielded estimated nucleated cell counts. Sequenced by immunoSEQ multiplex PCR; TCRdb stores in-frame clones only, minus some. That table gives V, J and clone size, and the DNA gave D and trimming. Of about 250,000 clones listed, roughly 86% are singletons. Source material: peripheral blood. The source is a woman of 80 years or more with COVID-19, enrolled during active disease. The V gene is TRBV9, the J gene TRBJ2-7, with 7 nucleotides matching TRBD1. CDR3 sequence reads: CASSLQGDGPYEQYF. In DNA form, the CDR3 reads TGTGCCAGCAGCCTTCAGGGGGACGGACCCTACGAGCAGTACTTC.